Shown below are 17 T cell receptor beta chains from a single sample sequenced in a study of blood T cell repertoires in COVID-19. Only in-frame clones appear in the TCRdb table, and some are missing; sequencing was by immunoSEQ multiplex PCR. The data hold about 62,000 clones, with 79% observed a single time. The source material was peripheral blood. The receptors here all came from a woman over 75 with active or convalescent COVID-19.

This clone was seen only once. The chain joins TRBV5-4 to TRBJ2-5; 8 bases match TRBD1. The ends lost 0 bases at V and 5 bases at J; junction bases unmatched: 6. Germline V gene lookup returns CDR1 SGHNT and CDR2 YYREEE (reference sequence). CDR3 length: 15 residues. The CDR3 is CASSLGGQGRETQYF. The CDR3 nucleotides are TGTGCCAGCAGCTTGGGTGGACAGGGTAGGGAGACCCAGTACTTC. Variable domain in full (rest from reference TRBV5-4 and TRBJ2-5): ETGVTQSPTHLIKTRGQQVTLRCSSQSGHNTVSWYQQALGQGPQFIFQYYREEENGRGNFPPRFSGLQFPNYSSELNVNALELDDSALYLCASSLGGQGRETQYFGPGTRLLVL.

This clone has a count of ten or more. This chain joins TRBV19 and TRBJ2-5; 8 bases align to TRBD1. Losses at the gene ends were 4 bases for V and 5 bases for J; bases not matched to a gene: 12. The germline gives CDR1 LNHDA, CDR2 SQIVND (reference sequence). The CDR3 totals 16 residues. The CDR3 here is CASSNPRQGARETQYF. The CDR3 DNA follows: TGTGCCAGTAGTAATCCCCGTCAGGGGGCGCGGGAGACCCAGTACTTC.

This chain links TRBV7-9 with TRBJ2-3; a weak D match, TRBD1 (6 bases). The CDR3 is made up of 15 amino acids. The V gene's germline CDR1 is SEHNR and CDR2 FQNEAQ (reference sequence). V was trimmed by 3 bases and J by 6 bases, leaving 16 bases between them. The CDR3 loop reads CASSFNRAGADTQYF. In DNA form, the CDR3 reads TGTGCCAGCAGCTTCAATAGGGCAGGGGCTGATACGCAGTATTTT.

This sequence joins TRBV7-8 and TRBJ2-1; weak D call: TRBD1 (5 bases). CDR1 and CDR2 (germline): SGHVS, FQNEAQ. The V and J ends lost 3 bases and 0 bases respectively, with 9 bases between them. The CDR3 runs 15 residues. As DNA, the CDR3 is TGTGCCAGCAGCTTCAGGGCGAGCTCCTACAATGAGCAGTTCTTC. This translates into CASSFRASSYNEQFF.

The chain couples TRBV19 to TRBJ2-3; 9 nucleotides align to TRBD2. Germline values: CDR1 LNHDA, CDR2 SQIVND (reference sequence). V was pared by 4 bases and J by 5 bases, with 7 bases of the junction left unmatched. The CDR3 is 15 residues long. The CDR3 reads CASSRRGGALDTQYF. CDR3 coding DNA: TGTGCCAGTAGTAGACGCGGGGGGGCTTTAGATACGCAGTATTTT.

The chain uses TRBV5-4 and TRBJ1-3; the D gene is possibly TRBD1 (5 bases). Per the germline V gene, CDR1 is SGHNT and CDR2 is YYREEE (reference sequence). Trimming took off 1 base at V and 2 bases at J, with 10 bases between the two ends. The CDR3 covers 15 residues. Written as DNA, the CDR3 is TGTGCCAGCAGCTTGCGTTCAGGGCCTGGAAACACCATATATTTT. Its protein is CASSLRSGPGNTIYF.

The chain links TRBV6-1 to TRBJ1-2, with 8 nucleotides matching TRBD1. This CDR3 is built from 16 residues. Germline assignment: CDR1 MNHNS and CDR2 SASEGT. Trimming removed 3 bases from V and 2 bases from J; junction bases left unmatched: 8. CDR3 nucleotide sequence: TGTGCCAGCAGTGACCATGACAGGGGTCGAAACTATGGCTACACCTTC. The encoded protein is CASSDHDRGRNYGYTF.

The chain has TRBV18 and TRBJ1-4; tentative D call: TRBD1 (5 bases). Per the germline V gene, CDR1 is KGHSH and CDR2 is LQKENI. Trimming took 3 bases from V and 3 from J, leaving 14 bases between them. The CDR3 is 16 amino acids. CDR3 sequence reads: CASSPPNRRANEKLFF. CDR3 nucleotides: TGTGCCAGCTCACCTCCAAACAGGAGGGCTAATGAAAAACTGTTTTTT.

V gene TRBV6-2 or TRBV6-3 combines with J gene TRBJ1-6; a weak D match, TRBD1 (6 bases). Trimming pared 5 bases from V and 10 bases from J, leaving 21 bases between. Germline assignment: CDR1 MNHEY and CDR2 SVGEGT. The CDR3 spans 16 residues. This chain's CDR3 is CASSPSLDRPQSPLHF. Written as DNA, the CDR3 is TGTGCCAGCAGTCCCTCCTTGGACAGACCTCAATCACCCCTCCACTTT.

V gene TRBV5-1 combines with J gene TRBJ1-2, with 7 bases that match TRBD1. The CDR3 length is 14 residues. Trimming took 2 bases from V and 4 from J; bases not matched to a gene: 5. Germline lookup yields CDR1 SGHRS and CDR2 YFSETQ. The CDR3 nucleotides read TGCGCCAGCAGCTTCGGACAGGCAGCCTATGGCTACACCTTC. This gives the protein CASSFGQAAYGYTF.

The chain employs TRBV5-1 and TRBJ2-7; 7 nucleotides agree with TRBD1. The CDR3 totals 14 residues. CDR1 and CDR2 (germline): SGHRS, YFSETQ. After removal of 3 bases from V and 6 bases from J, the junction contained 9 bases not matched to a gene. The CDR3 DNA reads TGCGCCAGCAGCTCGGGGACAGTTTGGGGCGAGCAGTACTTC. Translated, it gives CASSSGTVWGEQYF.

The rearrangement joins TRBV12-5 to TRBJ1-1; D not resolved. The CDR3 is 12 residues long. The V gene lost 2 bases and the J gene lost 5 bases, with 6 bases spanning the gap. Germline V lookup: CDR1 LGHNT, CDR2 FRNRAP. CDR3: CASGLPHTEAFF. DNA for the CDR3: TGTGCTAGTGGTTTGCCCCATACTGAAGCTTTCTTT.

As to this clone: This CDR3 is also generated by other DNA sequences in the sample. The V gene is TRBV9, the J gene TRBJ1-6, with 7 bases that match TRBD1. V lost 4 bases to trimming and J lost 3 bases; unmatched junction nucleotides: 4. In germline, CDR1 is SGDLS, CDR2 YYNGEE. The length of the CDR3 is 15 residues. The DNA for the CDR3 is TGTGCCAGCAGCACGGGGGACAGCTATAATTCACCCCTCCACTTT. Protein: CASSTGDSYNSPLHF. Based on the CDR3 plus reference TRBV9 and TRBJ1-6, the full variable domain is DSGVTQTPKHLITATGQRVTLRCSPRSGDLSVYWYQQSLDQGLQFLIQYYNGEERAKGNILERFSAQQFPDLHSELNLSSLELGDSALYFCASSTGDSYNSPLHFGNGTRLTVT.

V is TRBV19 and J is TRBJ1-2, with D perhaps matching TRBD1 (5 bases). The CDR3 extends over 13 amino acids. Trimming stripped 6 bases from V and 3 bases from J, with 11 bases between. Germline V gene sequence: CDR1 LNHDA, CDR2 SQIVND (reference sequence). The CDR3 coding sequence is TGTGCCAGTAGATTACCAGGGTACTATGGCTACACCTTC. It is translated as CASRLPGYYGYTF.

The chain has TRBV7-9 and TRBJ2-1; TRBD1 matches at 9 bases. Germline loops: CDR1 SEHNR, CDR2 FQNEAQ (reference sequence). This CDR3 region has 16 residues. V was pared by 5 bases and J by 5 bases, with 10 bases of the junction left unmatched. This CDR3 is CASSGRDREFNNEQFF. CDR3 DNA: TGTGCCAGCAGCGGTCGGGACAGGGAATTTAACAATGAGCAGTTCTTC.

The gene calls are TRBV15 and TRBJ1-1; the match to TRBD1 covers 7 bases. Germline V gene data show CDR1 as LNHNV and CDR2 as YYDKDF (reference sequence). The CDR3 has 15 amino acids. The V and J ends lost 0 bases and 2 bases, in that order; junction bases with no gene match: 3. The CDR3 DNA is TGTGCCACCAGCAGAGAGTACAGGGGTAACACTGAAGCTTTCTTT. Encoded protein: CATSREYRGNTEAFF.

The V gene is TRBV5-1, the J gene TRBJ1-6; TRBD1 agrees at 7 bases. From germline, CDR1 is SGHRS and CDR2 YFSETQ. V lost 7 bases, J lost 7 bases, and 8 bases stayed unmatched. The CDR3 sequence is 14 residues long. CDR3 bases: TGCGCCAGCCGGCCCGGGACAGTCAATTCACCCCTCCACTTT. It yields the protein CASRPGTVNSPLHF.